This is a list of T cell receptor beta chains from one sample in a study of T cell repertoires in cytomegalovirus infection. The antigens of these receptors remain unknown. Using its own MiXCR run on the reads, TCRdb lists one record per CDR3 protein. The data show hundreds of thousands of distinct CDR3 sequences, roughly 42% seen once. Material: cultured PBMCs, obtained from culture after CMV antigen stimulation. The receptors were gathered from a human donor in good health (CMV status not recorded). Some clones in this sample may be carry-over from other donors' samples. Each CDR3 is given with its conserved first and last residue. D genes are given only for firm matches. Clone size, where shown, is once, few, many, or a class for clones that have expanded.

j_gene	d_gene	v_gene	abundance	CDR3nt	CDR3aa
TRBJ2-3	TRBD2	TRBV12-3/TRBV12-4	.	TGTGCCAGCACCTCGATCAGCGGGGGCTCAGATACGCAGTATTTT	CASTSISGGSDTQYF
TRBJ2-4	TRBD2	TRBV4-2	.	TGTGCCAGCAGCCCTCGTAGCGGGAGGGCTGGGGTGCACTACTTC	CASSPRSGRAGVHYF
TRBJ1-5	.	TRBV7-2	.	TGTGCCAGCAGCTTTGGGCTGGCCGTTAGCAATCAGCCCCAGCATTTT	CASSFGLAVSNQPQHF
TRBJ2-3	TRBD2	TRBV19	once	TGTGCCAGTAGTCCCGGGGAAGCGGGGGATTACACAGATACGCAGTATTTT	CASSPGEAGDYTDTQYF
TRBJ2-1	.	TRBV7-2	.	TGTGCCAGCAGCTTAGCGGGAGCAATCCTCAATGAGCAGTTCTTC	CASSLAGAILNEQFF
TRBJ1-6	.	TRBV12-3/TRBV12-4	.	TGTGCCAGCGGGCAGGCCCTAGAGTCACCCCTCCACTTT	CASGQALESPLHF
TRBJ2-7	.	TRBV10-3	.	TGTGCCATCAGCGCTCGGACGTCGGTGGGCTCCTACGAGCAGTACTTC	CAISARTSVGSYEQYF
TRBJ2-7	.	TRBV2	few	TGTGCCAGCAGTCCCCGGGGTCAGGTTCGAAAATACGAGCAGTACTTC	CASSPRGQVRKYEQYF
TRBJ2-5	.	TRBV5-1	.	TGCGCCAGCAGCGTGGAGGGGATCGGGACCCAGTACTTC	CASSVEGIGTQYF
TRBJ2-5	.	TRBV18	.	TGTGCCAGCTCACCAGGGGCAGGGCAAGAGACCCAGTACTTC	CASSPGAGQETQYF
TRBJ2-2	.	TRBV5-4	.	TGTGCCAGCAGGGGTTGGGGAAACACCGGGGAGCTGTTTTTT	CASRGWGNTGELFF
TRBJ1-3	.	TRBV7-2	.	TGTGCCAGCAGCGGACGAGGAGGGGGGGTCTTTGGAAACACCATATATTTT	CASSGRGGGVFGNTIYF
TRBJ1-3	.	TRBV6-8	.	TGTGCCAGCAGTTACTCTCGGCCACCCCGAAACACCATATATTTT	CASSYSRPPRNTIYF
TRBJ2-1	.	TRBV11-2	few	TGTGCCAGCAGCTTAGCGGGAGAGTACAATGAGCAGTTCTTC	CASSLAGEYNEQFF
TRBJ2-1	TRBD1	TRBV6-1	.	TGTGCCAGCAGCCCCCAGTGGGACAGGCAGTTCTTC	CASSPQWDRQFF
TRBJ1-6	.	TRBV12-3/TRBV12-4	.	TGTGCCAGCAGTTTAAAGTGGATTTCACCCCTCCACTTT	CASSLKWISPLHF
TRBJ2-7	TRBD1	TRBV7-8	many	TGTGCCAGCAGCCAGGCCCGTGCCGCCGGGACAGGGTCGGGCGAGCAGTACTTC	CASSQARAAGTGSGEQYF
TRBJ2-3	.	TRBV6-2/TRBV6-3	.	TGTGCCAGCAGTTTCGGTGGCCTCCTCGCGGATACGCAGTATTTT	CASSFGGLLADTQYF
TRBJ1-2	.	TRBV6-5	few	TGTGCCAGCAGTTACGGACAGTTAGATGGCTACACCTTC	CASSYGQLDGYTF
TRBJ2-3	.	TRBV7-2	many	TGTGCCAGCAGCCAGTACGGGTTGGGGCAAGCAGATACGCAGTATTTT	CASSQYGLGQADTQYF
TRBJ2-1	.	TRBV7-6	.	TGTGCCAGCAGCTGGGGGCGGGGCAATTACAATGAGCAGTTCTTC	CASSWGRGNYNEQFF
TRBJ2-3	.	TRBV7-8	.	TGTGCCAGCAGCCCAGGGAGGAGGATAGATACGCAGTATTTT	CASSPGRRIDTQYF
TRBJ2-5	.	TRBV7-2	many	TGTGCCAGCAGCTTGGGGGGGACCCAGTACTTC	CASSLGGTQYF
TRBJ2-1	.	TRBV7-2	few	TGTGCCAGCAGCGATGCAAGGCCGCGCACGGGTGAGCAGTTCTTC	CASSDARPRTGEQFF
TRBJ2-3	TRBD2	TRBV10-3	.	TGTGCCATCAGTCAGGTACTAGCGGGAGATGATACGCAGTATTTT	CAISQVLAGDDTQYF
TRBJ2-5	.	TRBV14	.	TGTGCCAGCAGCCGACGGGGACGGATTCAAGAGACCCAGTACTTC	CASSRRGRIQETQYF
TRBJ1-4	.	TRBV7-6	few	TGTGCCAGCAGAGTAGATGCAACTAATGAAAAACTGTTTTTT	CASRVDATNEKLFF
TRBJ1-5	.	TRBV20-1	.	TGCAGTGCTAGAGACCTGCGGGGGCAACCCCAGCATTTT	CSARDLRGQPQHF
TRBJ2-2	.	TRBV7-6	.	TGTGCCAGCAGCCCCGGGTGGACCCGTTTTGGCGGGGAGCTGTTTTTT	CASSPGWTRFGGELFF
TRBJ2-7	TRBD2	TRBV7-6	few	TGTGCCAGCAGTTCCCTGGAGGGACTAGCGGGGTACGAGCAGTACTTC	CASSSLEGLAGYEQYF
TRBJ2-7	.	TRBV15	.	TGTGCCACCAGCAGAGATCATACAGGCAGGGTTCCCTACGAGCAGTACTTC	CATSRDHTGRVPYEQYF
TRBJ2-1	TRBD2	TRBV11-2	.	TGTGCCAGCAGCTTATCTAGCGGGAGGAGCGATGAGCAGTTCTTC	CASSLSSGRSDEQFF
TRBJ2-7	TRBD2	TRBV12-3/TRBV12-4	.	TGTGCCAGCTCACGATCGGCGGGGGGTCCCTACGAGCAGTACTTC	CASSRSAGGPYEQYF
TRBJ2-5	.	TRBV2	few	TGTGCCGGCGACAGTGGAGAGACCCAGTACTTC	CAGDSGETQYF
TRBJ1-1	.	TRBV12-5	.	TGTGCTAGTGGTTTTGGGCTAAAGAACACTGAAGCTTTCTTT	CASGFGLKNTEAFF
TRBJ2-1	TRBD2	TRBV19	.	TGTGCCAGTAGTGCGCGGGGGCTAGCGGGAGGGAAGCAGTTCTTC	CASSARGLAGGKQFF
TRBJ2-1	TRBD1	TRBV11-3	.	TGTGCCAGCAGCTTAGTGGCAGGGGGTAGGGACAATGAGCAGTTCTTC	CASSLVAGGRDNEQFF
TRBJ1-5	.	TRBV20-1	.	TGCAGTGCTATGGCCGGGAATAGCAATCAGCCCCAGCATTTT	CSAMAGNSNQPQHF
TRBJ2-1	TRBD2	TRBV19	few	TGTGCCAGTAGTATCGGGGGAGGGCCGAATGAGCAGTTCTTC	CASSIGGGPNEQFF